This T cell receptor beta chain came from a study of blood T cell repertoires in COVID-19. Study details: COVID-19 samples collected from the United States, Italy and Spain covered acute and convalescent phases.

Trimming shortened V by 1 base and J by 7 bases, and 7 bases separated the two germline ends. The germline CDR1 and CDR2 sequences are LNHDA and SQIVND (reference sequence). CDR3 length equals 12 residues. As regards this clone: The sample has other DNA sequences that encode this CDR3 too.

Clones were sequenced by immunoSEQ multiplex PCR, and TCRdb holds only the in-frame ones, with some missing. The sample shows approximately 300,000 clones, 70% to 90% of them seen only once. The sequenced material came from PBMCs or T cells enriched from blood (not recorded which). This chain connects TRBV19 to TRBJ1-2; no reliable D call. The sequence derives from a woman aged 25 to 45 who had recovered from COVID-19. The CDR3 bases are TGTGCCAGTAGTATAGGCCAGGCTGGCTACACCTTC. As protein: CASSIGQAGYTF. The full variable domain, in which reference TRBV19 and TRBJ1-2 provide the parts outside the CDR3, is DGGITQSPKYLFRKEGQNVTLSCEQNLNHDAMYWYRQDPGQGLRLIYYSQIVNDFQKGDIAEGYSVSREKKESFPLTVTSAQKNPTAFYLCASSIGQAGYTFGSGTRLTVV.